Presented here are 5 T cell receptor beta chains from one specimen sequenced in a study of identical twins. TCRdb analysed the 5' RACE reads with MiXCR anew, one entry per CDR3 protein. Of around 100,000 distinct CDR3 sequences listed, 5.5% to 7% are singletons. The sample comprised memory T cells sorted from blood. Receptors were obtained from a woman in her fifties or sixties in good health.

Many counts were recorded for this clonotype. CDR3 protein: CAGRSAGGLDGELFF. The CDR3, as DNA: TGTGCCGGGCGTTCGGCGGGAGGTCTTGACGGGGAGCTGTTTTTT. The rearrangement uses TRBV2 and TRBJ2-2; 8 positions match TRBD2. The CDR3 covers 15 residues. J was trimmed by 7 bases and V by 11 bases; bases with no gene match: 15. The germline gives CDR1 SNHLY, CDR2 FYNNEI.

In this sample, this clonotype turned up many times. V usage is TRBV21-1 and J usage is TRBJ2-1; the table's D gene call, TRBD2, was not cross checked with the DNA. TRBV21-1 is a known pseudogene. This CDR3 contains 16 residues. DNA for the CDR3: TGTGCCAGCAGCAAAACTAGCGGGAGGGCCTACAATGAGCAGTTCTTC. Its translation: CASSKTSGRAYNEQFF.

This clonotype was counted at least ten times. The V gene is TRBV6-1, the J gene TRBJ1-1; D remains unclear. Trimming pared 6 bases from V and 2 bases from J, leaving 10 bases between. The CDR3 spans 13 residues. In germline, CDR1 is MNHNS, CDR2 SASEGT. The CDR3 is CASSDTDNTEAFF. CDR3 nucleotide sequence: TGTGCCAGCAGCGATACAGATAACACTGAAGCTTTCTTT.

This clonotype has a count of ten or more. The rearrangement joins TRBV29-1 to TRBJ2-2; D is perhaps TRBD2 (6 bases). V was shortened by 6 bases and J by 5 bases, with 16 bases between the two germline ends. In germline, CDR1 is SQVTM, CDR2 ANQGSEA. The CDR3 extends over 14 amino acids. The CDR3: CSVGNLRGTGELFF. The CDR3 DNA is TGCAGCGTCGGAAATCTACGGGGGACCGGGGAGCTGTTTTTT.

In its sample, this clonotype was seen many times. This chain uses TRBV7-9 with TRBJ1-2; 10 bases are shared with TRBD1. CDR3 length: 14 residues. Germline CDR1 is SEHNR and CDR2 is FQNEAQ (reference sequence). Trimming took 5 bases from V and 8 from J; bases not matched to a gene: 8. CDR3 sequence (DNA): TGTGCCAGCAGCGGCCGGGACAGGGGAGGCGGCTACACCTTC. Translating gives CASSGRDRGGGYTF. Using reference TRBV7-9 and TRBJ1-2 for the parts outside the CDR3, the full variable domain is DTGVSQNPRHKITKRGQNVTFRCDPISEHNRLYWYRQTLGQGPEFLTYFQNEAQLEKSRLLSDRFSAERPKGSFSTLEIQRTEQGDSAMYLCASSGRDRGGGYTFGSGTRLTVV.